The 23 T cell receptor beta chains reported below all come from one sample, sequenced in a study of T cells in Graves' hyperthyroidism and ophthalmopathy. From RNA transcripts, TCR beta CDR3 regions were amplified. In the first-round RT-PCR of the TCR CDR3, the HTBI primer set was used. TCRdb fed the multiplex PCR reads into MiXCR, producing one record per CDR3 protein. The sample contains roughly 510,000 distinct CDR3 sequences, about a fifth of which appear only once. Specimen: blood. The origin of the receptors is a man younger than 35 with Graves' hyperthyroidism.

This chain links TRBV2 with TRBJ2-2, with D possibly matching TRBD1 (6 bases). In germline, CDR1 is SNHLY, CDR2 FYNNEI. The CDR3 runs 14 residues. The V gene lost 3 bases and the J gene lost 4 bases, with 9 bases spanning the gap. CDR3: CASSETGPTGELFF. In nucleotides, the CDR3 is TGTGCCAGCAGTGAGACAGGTCCCACCGGGGAGCTGTTTTTT.

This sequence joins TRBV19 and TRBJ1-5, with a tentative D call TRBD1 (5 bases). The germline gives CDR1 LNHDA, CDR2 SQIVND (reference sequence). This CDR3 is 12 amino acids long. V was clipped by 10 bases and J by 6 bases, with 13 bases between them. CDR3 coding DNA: TGTGCCAAGATGCCGGGGACTCAGCCCCAGCATTTT. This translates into CAKMPGTQPQHF.

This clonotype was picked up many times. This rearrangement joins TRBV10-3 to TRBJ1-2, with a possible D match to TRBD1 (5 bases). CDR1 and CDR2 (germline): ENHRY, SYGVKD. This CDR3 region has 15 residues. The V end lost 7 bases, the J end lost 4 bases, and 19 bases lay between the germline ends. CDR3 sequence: CAITDPGTVSYGYTF. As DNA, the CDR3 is TGTGCCATCACCGACCCCGGGACGGTGAGCTATGGCTACACCTTC.

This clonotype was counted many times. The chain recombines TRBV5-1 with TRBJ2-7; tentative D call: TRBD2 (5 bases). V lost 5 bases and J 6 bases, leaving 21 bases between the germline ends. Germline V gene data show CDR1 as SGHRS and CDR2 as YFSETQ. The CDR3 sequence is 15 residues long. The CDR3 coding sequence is TGCGCCAGCAGTTCCGCGACCGGGGAAGGACTCGAGCAGTACTTC. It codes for CASSSATGEGLEQYF.

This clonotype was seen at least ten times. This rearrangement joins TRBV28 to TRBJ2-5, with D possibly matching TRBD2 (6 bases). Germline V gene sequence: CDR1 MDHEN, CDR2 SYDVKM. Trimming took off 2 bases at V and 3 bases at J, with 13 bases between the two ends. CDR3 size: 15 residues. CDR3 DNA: TGTGCCAGCAGTTTAGGAGGACTATCAAAAGAGACCCAGTACTTC. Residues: CASSLGGLSKETQYF.

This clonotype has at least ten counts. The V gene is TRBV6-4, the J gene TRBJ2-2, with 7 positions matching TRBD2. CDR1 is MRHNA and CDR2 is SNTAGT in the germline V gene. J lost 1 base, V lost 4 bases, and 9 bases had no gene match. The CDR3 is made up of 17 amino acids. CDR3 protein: CASSALSGALNTGELFF. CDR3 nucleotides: TGTGCCAGCAGTGCTCTCAGCGGGGCCCTGAACACCGGGGAGCTGTTTTTT.

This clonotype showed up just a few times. The CDR3 sequence: CASSPSSWKNLNTGELFF. For the CDR3, the DNA is TGTGCCAGCAGCCCCAGTAGTTGGAAGAACCTGAACACCGGGGAGCTGTTTTTT. The V and J genes are TRBV11-2 and TRBJ2-2; D unclear. The V and J ends lost 5 bases and 1 base respectively, with 20 bases between them. CDR3 length equals 18 residues. CDR1 and CDR2 (germline): SGHAT, FQNNGV. The full variable domain, its missing parts supplied by reference TRBV11-2 and TRBJ2-2, is EAGVAQSPRYKIIEKRQSVAFWCNPISGHATLYWYQQILGQGPKLLIQFQNNGVVDDSQLPKDRFSAERLKGVDSTLKIQPAKLEDSAVYLCASSPSSWKNLNTGELFFGEGSRLTVL.

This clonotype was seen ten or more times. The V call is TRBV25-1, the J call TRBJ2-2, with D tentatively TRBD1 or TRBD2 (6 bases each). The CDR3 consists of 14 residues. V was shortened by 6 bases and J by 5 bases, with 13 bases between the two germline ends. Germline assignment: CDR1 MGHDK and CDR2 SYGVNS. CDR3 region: CASRGGKGTGELFF. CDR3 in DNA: TGTGCCAGCAGAGGGGGGAAGGGGACCGGGGAGCTGTTTTTT.

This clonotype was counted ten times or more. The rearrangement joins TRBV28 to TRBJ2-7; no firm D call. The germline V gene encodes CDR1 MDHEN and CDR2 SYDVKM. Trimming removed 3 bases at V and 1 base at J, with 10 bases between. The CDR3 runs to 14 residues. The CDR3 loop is CASSLRLDSYEQYF. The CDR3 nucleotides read TGTGCCAGCAGTTTGAGGCTGGATTCCTACGAGCAGTACTTC.

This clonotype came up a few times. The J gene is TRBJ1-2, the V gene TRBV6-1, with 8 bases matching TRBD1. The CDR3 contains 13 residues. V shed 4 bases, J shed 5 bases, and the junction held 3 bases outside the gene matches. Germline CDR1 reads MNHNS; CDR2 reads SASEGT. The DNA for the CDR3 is TGTGCCAGCAGTGGGAACAGGGGGTATGGCTACACCTTC. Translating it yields CASSGNRGYGYTF.

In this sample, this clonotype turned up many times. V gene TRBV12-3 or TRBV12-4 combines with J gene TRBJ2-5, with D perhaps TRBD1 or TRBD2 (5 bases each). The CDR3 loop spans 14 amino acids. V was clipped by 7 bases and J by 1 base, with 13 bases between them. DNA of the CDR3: TGTGCCAGCACCCTACGAGGGGTCCAAGAGACCCAGTACTTC. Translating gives CASTLRGVQETQYF.

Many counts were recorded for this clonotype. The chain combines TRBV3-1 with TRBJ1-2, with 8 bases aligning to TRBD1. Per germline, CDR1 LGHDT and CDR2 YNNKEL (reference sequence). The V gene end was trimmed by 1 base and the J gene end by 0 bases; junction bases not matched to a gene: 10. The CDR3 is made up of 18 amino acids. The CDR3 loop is CASSQGFPGGFANYGYTF. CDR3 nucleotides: TGTGCCAGCAGCCAAGGCTTCCCAGGGGGCTTCGCTAACTATGGCTACACCTTC.

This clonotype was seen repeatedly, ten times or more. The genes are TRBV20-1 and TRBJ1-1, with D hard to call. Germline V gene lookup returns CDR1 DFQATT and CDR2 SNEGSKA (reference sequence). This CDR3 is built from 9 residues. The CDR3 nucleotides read TGCAGGGGCGGAACTGAAGCTTTCTTT. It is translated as CRGGTEAFF.

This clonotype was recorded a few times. This CDR3 is CASSVPARTGELFF. The CDR3 region has the DNA TGTGCCAGCAGCGTTCCAGCTCGGACCGGGGAGCTGTTTTTT. The gene calls are TRBV9 and TRBJ2-2; no clear D. CDR1 is SGDLS, CDR2 YYNGEE, per germline. V lost 2 bases and J lost 5, with 10 bases in between. The CDR3 contains 14 residues.

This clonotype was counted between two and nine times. Here the CDR3 reads CASSRGRAGGTYEQYF. The DNA of the CDR3 is TGTGCCAGCTCACGAGGTCGCGCAGGGGGCACCTACGAGCAGTACTTC. The rearrangement joins TRBV18 to TRBJ2-7; 8 bases agree with TRBD1. The CDR3 loop spans 16 amino acids. V was pared by 4 bases and J by 2 bases, with 10 bases of the junction left unmatched. The germline V gene has CDR1 KGHSH and CDR2 LQKENI.

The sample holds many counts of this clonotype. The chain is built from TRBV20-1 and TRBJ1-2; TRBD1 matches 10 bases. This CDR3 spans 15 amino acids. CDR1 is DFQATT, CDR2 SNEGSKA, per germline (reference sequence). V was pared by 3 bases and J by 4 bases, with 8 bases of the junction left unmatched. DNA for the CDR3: TGCAGTGCTAGCAGACCGGGACAGGGGTTCTATGGCTACACCTTC. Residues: CSASRPGQGFYGYTF.

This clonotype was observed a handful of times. This CDR3 is CASRYRSSSYNSPLHF. In nucleotides, the CDR3 is TGTGCCAGCAGGTACAGGTCCAGCTCCTATAATTCACCCCTCCACTTT. The chain joins TRBV27 to TRBJ1-6, with a tentative D call TRBD1 (5 bases). V was pared by 6 bases and J by 0 bases, with 12 bases between. This CDR3 comprises 16 residues. The germline V gene has CDR1 MNHEY and CDR2 SMNVEV (reference sequence).

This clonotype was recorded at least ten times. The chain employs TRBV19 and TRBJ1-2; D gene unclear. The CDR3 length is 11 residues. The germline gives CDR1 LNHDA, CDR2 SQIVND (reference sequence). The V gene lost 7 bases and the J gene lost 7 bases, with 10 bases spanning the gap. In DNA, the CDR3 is TGTGCCAGTACCGTAGGCGTTGGCTACACCTTC. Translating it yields CASTVGVGYTF.

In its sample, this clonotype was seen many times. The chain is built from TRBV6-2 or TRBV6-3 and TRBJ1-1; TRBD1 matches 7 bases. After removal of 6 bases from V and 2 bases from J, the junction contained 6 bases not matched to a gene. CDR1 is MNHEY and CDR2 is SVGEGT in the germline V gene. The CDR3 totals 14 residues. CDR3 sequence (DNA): TGTGCCAGCAGGGAGAACAGGGGCAACACTGAAGCTTTCTTT. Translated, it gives CASRENRGNTEAFF.

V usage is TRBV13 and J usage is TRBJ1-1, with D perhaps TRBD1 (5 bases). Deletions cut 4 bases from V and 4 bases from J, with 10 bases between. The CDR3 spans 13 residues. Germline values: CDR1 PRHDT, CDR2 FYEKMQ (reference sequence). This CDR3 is CASSYTGRTEAFF. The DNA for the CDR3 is TGTGCCAGCAGCTATACAGGACGCACTGAAGCTTTCTTT.

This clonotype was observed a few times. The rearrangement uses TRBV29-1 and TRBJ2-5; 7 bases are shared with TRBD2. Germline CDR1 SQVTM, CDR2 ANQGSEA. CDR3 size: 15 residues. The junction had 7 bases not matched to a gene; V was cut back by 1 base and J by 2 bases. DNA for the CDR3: TGCAGCGTTGAAGGATGGGGCGGGGGACAAGAGACCCAGTACTTC. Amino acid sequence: CSVEGWGGGQETQYF.

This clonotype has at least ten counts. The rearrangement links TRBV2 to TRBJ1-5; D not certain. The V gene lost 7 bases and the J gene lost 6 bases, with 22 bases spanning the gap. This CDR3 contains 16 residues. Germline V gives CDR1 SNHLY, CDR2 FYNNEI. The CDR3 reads CASTGGWLKVGQPQHF. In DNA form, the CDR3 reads TGTGCCAGCACCGGAGGATGGCTCAAGGTGGGTCAGCCCCAGCATTTT.

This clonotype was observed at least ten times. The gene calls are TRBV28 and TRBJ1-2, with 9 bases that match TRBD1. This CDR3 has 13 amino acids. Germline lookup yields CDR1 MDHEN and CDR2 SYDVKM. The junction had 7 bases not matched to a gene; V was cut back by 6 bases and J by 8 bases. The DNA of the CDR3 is TGTGCCAGCAGCCGGTACAGGGGGCAGGGCTACACCTTC. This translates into CASSRYRGQGYTF.